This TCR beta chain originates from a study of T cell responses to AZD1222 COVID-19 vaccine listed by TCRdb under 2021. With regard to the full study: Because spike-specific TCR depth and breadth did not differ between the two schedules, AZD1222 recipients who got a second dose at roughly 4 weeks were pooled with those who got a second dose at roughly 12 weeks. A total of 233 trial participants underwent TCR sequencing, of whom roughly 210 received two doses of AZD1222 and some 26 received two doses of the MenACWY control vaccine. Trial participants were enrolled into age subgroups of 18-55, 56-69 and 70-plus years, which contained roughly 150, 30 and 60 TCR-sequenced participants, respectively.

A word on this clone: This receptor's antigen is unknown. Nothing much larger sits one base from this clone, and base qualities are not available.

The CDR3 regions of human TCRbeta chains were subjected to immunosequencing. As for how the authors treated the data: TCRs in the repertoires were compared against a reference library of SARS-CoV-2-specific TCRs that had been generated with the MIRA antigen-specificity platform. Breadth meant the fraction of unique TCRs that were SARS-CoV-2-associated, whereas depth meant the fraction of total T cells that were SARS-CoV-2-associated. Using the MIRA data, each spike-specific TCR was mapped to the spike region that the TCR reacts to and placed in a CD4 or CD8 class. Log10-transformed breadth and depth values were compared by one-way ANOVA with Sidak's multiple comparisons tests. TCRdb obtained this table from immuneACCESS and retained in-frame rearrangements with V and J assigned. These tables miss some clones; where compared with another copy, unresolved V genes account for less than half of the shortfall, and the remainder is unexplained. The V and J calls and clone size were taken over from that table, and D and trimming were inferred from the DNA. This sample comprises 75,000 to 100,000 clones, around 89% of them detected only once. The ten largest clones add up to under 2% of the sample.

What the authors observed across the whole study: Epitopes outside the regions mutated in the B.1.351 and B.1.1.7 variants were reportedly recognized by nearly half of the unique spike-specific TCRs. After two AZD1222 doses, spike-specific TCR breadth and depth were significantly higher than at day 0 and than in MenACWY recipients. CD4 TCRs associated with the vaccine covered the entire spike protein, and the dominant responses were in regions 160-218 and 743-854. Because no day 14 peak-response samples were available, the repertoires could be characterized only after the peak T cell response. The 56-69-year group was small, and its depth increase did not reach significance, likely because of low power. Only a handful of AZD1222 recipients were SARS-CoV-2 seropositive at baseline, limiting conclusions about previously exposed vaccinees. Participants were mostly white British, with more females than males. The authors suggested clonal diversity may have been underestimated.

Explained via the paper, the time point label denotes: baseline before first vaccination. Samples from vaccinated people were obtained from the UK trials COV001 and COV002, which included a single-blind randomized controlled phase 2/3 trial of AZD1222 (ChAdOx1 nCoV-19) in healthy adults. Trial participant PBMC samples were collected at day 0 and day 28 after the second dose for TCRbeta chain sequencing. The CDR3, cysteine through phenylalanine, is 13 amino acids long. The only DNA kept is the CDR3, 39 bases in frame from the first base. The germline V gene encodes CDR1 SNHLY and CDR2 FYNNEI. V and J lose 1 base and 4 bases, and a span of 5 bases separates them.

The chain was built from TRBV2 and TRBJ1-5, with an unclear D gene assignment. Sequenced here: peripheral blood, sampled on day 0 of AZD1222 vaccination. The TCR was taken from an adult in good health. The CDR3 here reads CASSEGPNQPQHF. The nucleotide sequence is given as TGTGCCAGCAGTGAAGGGCCTAATCAGCCCCAGCATTTT.